This T cell receptor (beta chain) was recovered during a study of lymphopenia after photon versus proton radiotherapy. Assay: immunoSEQ multiplex PCR; the TCRdb copy retains only in-frame clones and omits some. The table shows 25,000 to 30,000 clones, with roughly four fifths occurring only once. The origin of this receptor is a woman between 45 and 65 years old with pancreatic cancer. The source material was peripheral blood, sampled from a patient treated with photon-based radiotherapy.

The CDR3 is CASSRTSTDNEQFF. Written as DNA, the CDR3 is TGTGCCAGCTCCCGGACTAGCACCGACAATGAGCAGTTCTTC. The chain combines TRBV18 with TRBJ2-1, with 8 positions matching TRBD2. The germline CDR1 and CDR2 sequences are KGHSH and LQKENI. The CDR3 length is 14 residues. V shed 6 bases, J shed 5 bases, and the junction held 6 bases outside the gene matches.